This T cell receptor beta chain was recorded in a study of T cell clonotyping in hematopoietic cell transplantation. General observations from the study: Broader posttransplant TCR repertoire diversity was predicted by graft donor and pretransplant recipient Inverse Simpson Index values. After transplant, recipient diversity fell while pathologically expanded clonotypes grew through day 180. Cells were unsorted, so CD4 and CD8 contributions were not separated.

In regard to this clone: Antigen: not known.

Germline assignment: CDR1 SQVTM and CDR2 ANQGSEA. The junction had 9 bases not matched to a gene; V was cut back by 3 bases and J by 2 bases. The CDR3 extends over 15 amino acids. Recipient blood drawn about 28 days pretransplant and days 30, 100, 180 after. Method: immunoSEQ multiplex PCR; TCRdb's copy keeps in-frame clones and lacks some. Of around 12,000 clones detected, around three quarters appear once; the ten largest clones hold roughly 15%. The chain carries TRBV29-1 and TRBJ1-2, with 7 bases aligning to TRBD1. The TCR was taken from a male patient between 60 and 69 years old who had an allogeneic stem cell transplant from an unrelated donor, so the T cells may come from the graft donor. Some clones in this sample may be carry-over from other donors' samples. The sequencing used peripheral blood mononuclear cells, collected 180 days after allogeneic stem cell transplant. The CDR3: CSVDPGQPVNYGYTF. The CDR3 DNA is TGCAGCGTTGATCCGGGACAGCCTGTCAACTATGGCTACACCTTC.